These 20 T cell receptor beta chains were all obtained from the same sample, sequenced in a study of T cells after yellow fever vaccination. A single record per CDR3 protein comes from TCRdb applying MiXCR to the 5' RACE reads. The sample has hundreds of thousands of distinct CDR3 sequences, 10% to 15% seen once; the top ten hold under 15%. Sequences were derived from PBMCs, sampled on the day of the yellow fever booster vaccination. The receptors were sampled from a young man who received the YFV17D yellow fever vaccine.

Only a few counts were recorded for this clonotype. This chain links TRBV12-3 or TRBV12-4 with TRBJ1-6; D unclear. CDR3 length: 13 residues. V lost 3 bases, J lost 7 bases, and 7 bases lay in between. The CDR3 loop reads CASSLKPNSPLHF. The CDR3 DNA follows: TGTGCCAGCAGTTTGAAGCCGAATTCACCCCTCCACTTT.

This clonotype was seen a handful of times. The genes are TRBV28 and TRBJ2-7; 8 bases are shared with TRBD1. The germline V gene encodes CDR1 MDHEN and CDR2 SYDVKM. V shed 5 bases, J shed 5 bases, and the junction held 5 bases outside the gene matches. CDR3 length equals 13 residues. CDR3 in DNA: TGTGCCAGCAGTGCGGACAGGGTCCACGAGCAGTACTTC. Its protein product is CASSADRVHEQYF.

This clonotype was seen only a few times. The chain combines TRBV5-6 with TRBJ2-1, with 11 bases aligning to TRBD2. CDR3 length equals 16 residues. Looked up from germline, CDR1 is SGHDT and CDR2 is YYEEEE. With V trimmed by 4 bases and J by 6 bases, 9 bases remained unmatched. The CDR3 DNA reads TGTGCCAGCAGCAGAGCCGGGACTAGCGGCGCCAATGAGCAGTTCTTC. It yields the protein CASSRAGTSGANEQFF.

The V call is TRBV2, the J call TRBJ1-2; perhaps TRBD1 as D (5 bases). The CDR3 length is 14 residues. V shed 3 bases and J shed 6 bases, with 14 bases lying between them. Germline CDR1 and CDR2: SNHLY and FYNNEI. CDR3 nucleotide sequence: TGTGCCAGCAGTGAGGGACGCGGGGCGAATGGCTACACCTTC. Its protein product is CASSEGRGANGYTF.

The chain joins TRBV6-2 or TRBV6-3 to TRBJ2-7, with 10 bases matching TRBD2. The CDR3 covers 16 residues. Germline CDR1 and CDR2: MNHEY and SVGEGT. Trimming cost V 5 bases and J 0 bases; bases outside gene matches: 7. The CDR3 spells CASSMISGRFSYEQYF. CDR3 nucleotide sequence: TGTGCCAGCAGTATGATTAGCGGGAGGTTCTCCTACGAGCAGTACTTC.

This clonotype turned up a few times. The chain carries TRBV6-2 or TRBV6-3 and TRBJ2-5; 9 bases match TRBD2. Germline CDR1 is MNHEY and CDR2 is SVGEGT. CDR3 length: 15 residues. Unmatched junction bases numbered 5, after V lost 0 bases and J lost 6 bases. The CDR3 DNA is TGTGCCAGCAGTTACTCTAGCGGGAGTTCCAAGACCCAGTACTTC. This codes for CASSYSSGSSKTQYF.

The sample holds many counts of this clonotype. The V and J genes are TRBV29-1 and TRBJ2-1; D gene ambiguous. V was trimmed by 4 bases and J by 0 bases, leaving 13 bases between them. Germline V gene data show CDR1 as SQVTM and CDR2 as ANQGSEA. The CDR3 contains 15 residues. For the CDR3, the DNA is TGCAGCGTTGTAGCATACTCTAGCTCCTACAATGAGCAGTTCTTC. Translating gives CSVVAYSSSYNEQFF.

The J gene is TRBJ2-5, the V gene TRBV12-3 or TRBV12-4; the D gene could be TRBD1 or TRBD2 (5 bases each). The CDR3 is 13 residues long. Trimming removed 5 bases at V and 5 bases at J, with 12 bases between. This CDR3 reads CASSPGAGETQYF. CDR3 DNA: TGTGCCAGCAGTCCCGGGGCCGGGGAGACCCAGTACTTC.

This clonotype has a count of ten or more. The junction shows a germline mismatch at one end, possibly a read error. The V and J genes are TRBV7-9 and TRBJ2-1; TRBD1 agrees at 8 bases. Germline V gives CDR1 SEHNR, CDR2 FQNEAQ (reference sequence). This CDR3 is 14 amino acids long. CDR3 sequence (DNA): TGTGCCAGCAGCTTAGCTTTGGACAGGGAAAGGAAAGTGTTC. It encodes CASSLALDRERKVF.

This clonotype was picked up a small number of times. The chain is built from TRBV29-1 and TRBJ2-7, with 8 bases matching TRBD1. Germline CDR1 is SQVTM and CDR2 is ANQGSEA. The CDR3 runs to 13 residues. The ends lost 4 bases at V and 5 bases at J; junction bases unmatched: 7. CDR3 DNA: TGCAGCGTTGTTCGGCAGGGGGCTCACGAGCAGTACTTC. The encoded protein is CSVVRQGAHEQYF.

The chain is built from TRBV7-9 and TRBJ2-1, with D possibly matching TRBD2 (6 bases). Trimming removed 2 bases at V and 8 bases at J, with 10 bases between. The CDR3 is 13 residues long. Germline V gene sequence: CDR1 SEHNR, CDR2 FQNEAQ (reference sequence). The CDR3 reads CASSLSGTDEQFF. The CDR3 DNA reads TGTGCCAGCAGCTTATCGGGGACTGATGAGCAGTTCTTC.

The chain joins TRBV27 to TRBJ1-6, with D tentatively TRBD1 (6 bases). Germline CDR1 and CDR2: MNHEY and SMNVEV (reference sequence). This CDR3 region has 13 residues. The V end was cut by 8 bases, the J end by 7 bases, with 12 bases between. The CDR3 nucleotides read TGTGCCAGCTCCGACAGGAGAAATTCACCCCTCCACTTT. Its translation is CASSDRRNSPLHF.

The chain recombines TRBV29-1 with TRBJ2-7, with 12 bases that match TRBD2. The V segment lost 2 bases and the J segment 5 bases; nucleotides outside the gene matches: 7. Per germline, CDR1 SQVTM and CDR2 ANQGSEA. The CDR3 is 15 residues long. CDR3: CSVEPWTSGKDEQYF. The CDR3 nucleotides read TGCAGCGTTGAACCTTGGACTAGCGGGAAGGACGAGCAGTACTTC.

This clonotype was counted between two and nine times. The chain combines TRBV11-2 with TRBJ2-7, with D unclear. Germline CDR1 is SGHAT and CDR2 is FQNNGV. This CDR3 has 14 residues. Trimming pared 4 bases from V and 5 bases from J, leaving 15 bases between. The CDR3 region is CASSSFAALNEQYF. The CDR3 nucleotides are TGTGCCAGCAGCTCGTTTGCGGCCTTGAACGAGCAGTACTTC.

This clonotype appeared a few times. The chain recombines TRBV4-1 with TRBJ2-1, with 8 bases matching TRBD2. The CDR3 is 17 residues long. V gave up 3 bases and J gave up 0 bases; unmatched junction bases: 7. Germline V gene lookup returns CDR1 MGHRA and CDR2 YSYEKL. The CDR3 DNA follows: TGCGCCAGCAGCCATGTAGCGGGACCCAGCTCCTACAATGAGCAGTTCTTC. As protein: CASSHVAGPSSYNEQFF.

This clonotype was seen repeatedly, ten times or more. The chain employs TRBV29-1 and TRBJ2-5; TRBD2 aligns across 7 bases. Germline V gene sequence: CDR1 SQVTM, CDR2 ANQGSEA. This CDR3 is 13 amino acids long. V lost 6 bases and J lost 5; bases outside the gene matches: 9. The CDR3 sequence is CSVDAGVPETQYF. DNA for the CDR3: TGCAGCGTGGATGCGGGAGTTCCTGAGACCCAGTACTTC.

The rearrangement joins TRBV3-1 to TRBJ2-5, with no clear D. Germline CDR1 reads LGHDT; CDR2 reads YNNKEL (reference sequence). The CDR3 extends over 17 amino acids. Trimming removed 3 bases at V and 5 bases at J, with 22 bases between. The DNA for the CDR3 is TGTGCCAGCAGCCAGGACGGATCAGGAGCGAATGGGGAGACCCAGTACTTC. Residues: CASSQDGSGANGETQYF.

DNA for the CDR3: TGTGCCAGTAGTATGCGGCCATATGGCTACACCTTC. Translated: CASSMRPYGYTF. The gene calls are TRBV19 and TRBJ1-2; D not resolved. This CDR3 spans 12 amino acids. V gave up 3 bases and J gave up 5 bases, with 7 bases separating them. CDR1 is LNHDA, CDR2 SQIVND, per germline (reference sequence).

The chain is built from TRBV30 and TRBJ2-7; no firm D call. The CDR3 loop spans 12 amino acids. Trimming left V 3 bases short and J 7 bases short, with 13 bases between. The germline gives CDR1 GTSNPN, CDR2 SVGIG (reference sequence). Here the CDR3 DNA reads TGTGCCTGGAGCGCAAACGCTGGAGAGCAGTACTTC. It is translated as CAWSANAGEQYF.

The rearrangement joins TRBV29-1 to TRBJ1-2; 7 nucleotides align to TRBD1. This CDR3 has 11 residues. The V segment lost 8 bases and the J segment 7 bases; nucleotides outside the gene matches: 7. Germline V CDR1 and CDR2: SQVTM, ANQGSEA. CDR3 nucleotide sequence: TGCAGCATTACAGGGGAAACTGGCTACACCTTC. Amino acids: CSITGETGYTF.